This TCR beta chain was profiled in a study of shared clonotypes between healthy human individuals. Looking at the study overall: The plates for each donor numbered three CD4 naive, three CD4 memory, two CD8 naive and one CD8 memory. Points from the study as a whole: Few donors restricted represented genetic and exposure-history diversity. Naive subsets generally had larger estimated richness than memory subsets.

TCRdb keeps only in-frame clones here, not all; method: immunoSEQ multiplex PCR. The sample records 600,000 to 800,000 clones, 55% to 75% being singletons. From germline, CDR1 is SGHTA and CDR2 FQGNSA. The CDR3 spans 13 residues. The V gene lost 5 bases and the J gene lost 9 bases, with 14 bases spanning the gap. As concerns this clone: Antigen unknown.

Naive CD45RA+ and memory CD45RA-negative subsets were split from CD4+ cells. Sequencing was performed on memory CD4+ T cells sorted from blood. Specified subset: CD45RA-negative fraction. The chain couples TRBV7-2 to TRBJ2-1; tentatively, D is TRBD1 (5 bases). This TCR was sampled from a woman aged 25-40 years in good health. The CDR3, as DNA: TGTGCCAGCAGCCCACTTGGGGCGGCTGAGCAGTTCTTC. As protein: CASSPLGAAEQFF.